Given below is one T cell receptor (beta chain) in context. What it recognizes is unknown. This CDR3 region has 14 residues. The germline V gene encodes CDR1 SQVTM and CDR2 ANQGSEA. Trimming took 4 bases from V and 1 from J, leaving 11 bases between them. An absence of ophthalmopathy progression within 18 months meant stable Graves' hyperthyroidism. The study excluded patients with uncontrolled infection, other autoimmune disease, pregnancy or lactation. PBMCs were derived from roughly 10 ml fresh peripheral blood. This specimen belongs to a study of T cells in Graves' hyperthyroidism and ophthalmopathy. Findings and limits, study-wide: Most clonotypes expanded in thyroid above 0.001 were likewise present in blood.

TCR beta CDR3 region amplification was performed from RNA transcripts. The TCR CDR3 first-round RT-PCR relied on the HTBI primer set. Each CDR3 protein gets one entry after TCRdb re-called the multiplex PCR reads with MiXCR. The sample includes about 360,000 distinct CDR3 sequences, approximately 13% of them seen just once. The source of this sequence is a woman younger than 30 with Graves' hyperthyroidism. The material sequenced was blood. J is TRBJ1-5 and V is TRBV29-1, with D possibly matching TRBD1 (5 bases). As DNA, the CDR3 is TGCAGCGTTGGGGTTGGGGGAAGCAATCAGCCCCAGCATTTT. Translation gives CSVGVGGSNQPQHF.